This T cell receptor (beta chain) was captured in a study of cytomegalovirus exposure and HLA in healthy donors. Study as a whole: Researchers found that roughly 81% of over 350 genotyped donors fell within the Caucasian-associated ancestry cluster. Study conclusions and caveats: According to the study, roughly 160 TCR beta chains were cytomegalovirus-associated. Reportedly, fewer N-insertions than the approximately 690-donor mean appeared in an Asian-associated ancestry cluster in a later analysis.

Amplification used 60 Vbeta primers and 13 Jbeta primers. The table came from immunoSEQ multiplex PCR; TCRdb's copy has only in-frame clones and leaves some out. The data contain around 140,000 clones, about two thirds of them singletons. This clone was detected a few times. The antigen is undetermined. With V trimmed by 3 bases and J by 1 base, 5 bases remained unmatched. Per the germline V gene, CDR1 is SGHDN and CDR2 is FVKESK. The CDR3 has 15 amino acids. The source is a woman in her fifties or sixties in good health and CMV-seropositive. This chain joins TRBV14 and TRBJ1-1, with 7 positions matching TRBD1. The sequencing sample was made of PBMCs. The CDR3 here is CASSQTGLGNTEAFF. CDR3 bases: TGTGCCAGCAGCCAGACAGGGTTAGGGAACACTGAAGCTTTCTTT.